The clone carrying this T cell receptor (beta chain) was recorded at least ten times. For TCR beta, libraries came from iRepertoire HTBI primers and Arm-PCR of CDR3 regions. MiXCR, applied by TCRdb to the multiplex PCR reads, yields one record per CDR3 protein. The repertoire consists of about 350,000 distinct CDR3 sequences, with over 15% occurring once and the leading ten covering roughly 30%. This entry comes from a study of regulatory T cells in long-lasting Graves disease. V trimming: 4 bases; J trimming: 10 bases; junction bases outside the gene matches: 13. CDR3 size: 15 residues. CDR1 is SGHRS, CDR2 YFSETQ, per germline. Time point: newly diagnosed GD, antithyroid drugs for less than 3 months. Generation of the TCR library employed RNA extracted from PBMCs. These sequences were also reported in another study, on T cells in Graves' hyperthyroidism and ophthalmopathy.

The source was peripheral blood mononuclear cells (PBMCs), collected at new diagnosis, from a patient treated with antithyroid drugs. The TCR was taken from a man aged 35 to 55 with Graves disease. This chain joins TRBV5-1 and TRBJ1-1; 10 bases fit TRBD1. This CDR3 is CASSPYSGTGEGAFF. The CDR3 DNA reads TGCGCCAGCAGCCCTTATTCCGGGACAGGGGAGGGAGCTTTCTTT.